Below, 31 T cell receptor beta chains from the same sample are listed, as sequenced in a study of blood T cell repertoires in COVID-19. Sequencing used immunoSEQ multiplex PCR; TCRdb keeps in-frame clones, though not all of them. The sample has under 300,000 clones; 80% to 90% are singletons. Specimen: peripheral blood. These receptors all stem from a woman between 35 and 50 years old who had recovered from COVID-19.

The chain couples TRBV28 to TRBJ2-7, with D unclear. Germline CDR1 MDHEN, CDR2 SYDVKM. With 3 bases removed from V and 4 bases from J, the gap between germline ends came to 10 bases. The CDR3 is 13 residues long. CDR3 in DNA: TGTGCCAGCAGTTTTTTTACTTTGTACGAGCAGTACTTC. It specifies CASSFFTLYEQYF. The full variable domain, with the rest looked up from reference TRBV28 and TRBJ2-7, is DVKVTQSSRYLVKRTGEKVFLECVQDMDHENMFWYRQDPGLGLRLIYFSYDVKMKEKGDIPEGYSVSREKKERFSLILESASTNQTSMYLCASSFFTLYEQYFGPGTRLTVT.

The CDR3 spells CASSKGGASGYFDTQYF. The CDR3 coding sequence is TGCGCCAGCAGCAAGGGCGGGGCTAGCGGGTATTTCGATACGCAGTATTTT. The chain is built from TRBV4-3 and TRBJ2-3, with TRBD2 matching over 8 bases. Germline assignment: CDR1 LGHNA and CDR2 YSLEER. Trimming cost V 5 bases and J 6 bases; bases outside gene matches: 16. The CDR3 runs 17 residues.

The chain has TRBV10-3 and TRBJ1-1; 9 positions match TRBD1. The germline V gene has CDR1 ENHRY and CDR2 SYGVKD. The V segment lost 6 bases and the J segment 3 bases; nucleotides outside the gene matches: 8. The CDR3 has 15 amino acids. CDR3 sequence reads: CAISPQGAGDTEAFF. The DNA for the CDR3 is TGTGCCATCAGCCCACAGGGGGCGGGGGACACTGAAGCTTTCTTT.

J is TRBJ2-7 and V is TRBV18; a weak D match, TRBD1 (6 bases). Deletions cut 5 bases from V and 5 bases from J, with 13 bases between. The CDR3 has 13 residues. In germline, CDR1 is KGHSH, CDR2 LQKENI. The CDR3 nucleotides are TGTGCCAGCTCAAAAAATGAGGGGGACGAGCAGTACTTC. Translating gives CASSKNEGDEQYF.

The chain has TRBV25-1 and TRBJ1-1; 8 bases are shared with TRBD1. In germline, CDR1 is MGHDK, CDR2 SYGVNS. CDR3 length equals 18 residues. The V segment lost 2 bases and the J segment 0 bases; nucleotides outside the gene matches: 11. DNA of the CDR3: TGTGCCAGCAGTGAAATTTGGACAGGGAAAGGATTGAACACTGAAGCTTTCTTT. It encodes CASSEIWTGKGLNTEAFF.

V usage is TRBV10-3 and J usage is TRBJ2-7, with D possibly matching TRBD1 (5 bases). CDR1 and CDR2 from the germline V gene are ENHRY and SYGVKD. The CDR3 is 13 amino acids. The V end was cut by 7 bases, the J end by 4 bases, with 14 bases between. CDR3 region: CAIKRGLAYEQYF. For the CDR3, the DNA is TGTGCCATCAAAAGGGGCCTCGCTTACGAGCAGTACTTC.

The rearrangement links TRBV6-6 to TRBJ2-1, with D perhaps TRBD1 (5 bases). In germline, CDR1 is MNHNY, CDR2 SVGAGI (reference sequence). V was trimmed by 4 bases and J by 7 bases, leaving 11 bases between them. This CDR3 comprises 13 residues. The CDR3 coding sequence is TGTGCCAGCAGTTTTTGGCCAGGGAATGAGCAGTTCTTC. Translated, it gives CASSFWPGNEQFF.

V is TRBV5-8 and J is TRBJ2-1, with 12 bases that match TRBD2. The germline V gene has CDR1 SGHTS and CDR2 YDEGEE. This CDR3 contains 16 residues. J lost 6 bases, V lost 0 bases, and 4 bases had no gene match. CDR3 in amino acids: CASSLVGLAGLNEQFF. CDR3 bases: TGTGCCAGCAGCTTGGTGGGACTAGCGGGCCTCAATGAGCAGTTCTTC. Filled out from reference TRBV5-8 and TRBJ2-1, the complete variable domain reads EAGVTQSPTHLIKTRGQQATLRCSPISGHTSVYWYQQALGLGLQFLLWYDEGEERNRGNFPPRFSGRQFPNYSSELNVNALELEDSALYLCASSLVGLAGLNEQFFGPGTRLTVL.

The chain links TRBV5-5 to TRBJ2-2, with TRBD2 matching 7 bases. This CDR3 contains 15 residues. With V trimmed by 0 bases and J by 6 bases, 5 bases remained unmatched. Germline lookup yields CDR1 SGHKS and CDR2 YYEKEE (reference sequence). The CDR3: CASSLVAGVAGELFF. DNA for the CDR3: TGTGCCAGCAGCTTGGTTGCGGGAGTCGCCGGGGAGCTGTTTTTT. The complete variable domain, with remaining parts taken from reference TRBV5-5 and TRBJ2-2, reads DAGVTQSPTHLIKTRGQQVTLRCSPISGHKSVSWYQQVLGQGPQFIFQYYEKEERGRGNFPDRFSARQFPNYSSELNVNALLLGDSALYLCASSLVAGVAGELFFGEGSRLTVL.

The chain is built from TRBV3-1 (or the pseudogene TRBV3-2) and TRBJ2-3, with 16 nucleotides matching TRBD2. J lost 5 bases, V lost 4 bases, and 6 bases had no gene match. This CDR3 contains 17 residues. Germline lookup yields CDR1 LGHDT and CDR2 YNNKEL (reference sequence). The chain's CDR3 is CASSRGLAGGPGDTQYF. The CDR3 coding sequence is TGTGCCAGCAGCCGGGGACTAGCGGGGGGGCCGGGAGATACGCAGTATTTT.

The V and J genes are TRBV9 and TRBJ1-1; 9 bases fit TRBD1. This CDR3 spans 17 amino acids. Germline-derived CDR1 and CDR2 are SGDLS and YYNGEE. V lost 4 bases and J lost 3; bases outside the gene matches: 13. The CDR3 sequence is CASSSEDRGIYDTEAFF. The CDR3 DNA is TGTGCCAGCAGCTCGGAGGACAGGGGAATTTACGACACTGAAGCTTTCTTT. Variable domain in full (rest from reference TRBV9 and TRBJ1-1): DSGVTQTPKHLITATGQRVTLRCSPRSGDLSVYWYQQSLDQGLQFLIQYYNGEERAKGNILERFSAQQFPDLHSELNLSSLELGDSALYFCASSSEDRGIYDTEAFFGQGTRLTVV.

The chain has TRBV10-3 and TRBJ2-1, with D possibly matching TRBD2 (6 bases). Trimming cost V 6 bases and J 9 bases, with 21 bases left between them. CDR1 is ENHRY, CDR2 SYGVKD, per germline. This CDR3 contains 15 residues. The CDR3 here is CAIRTGTRSHSEQFF. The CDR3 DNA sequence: TGTGCCATCAGGACCGGGACTCGGAGTCACAGTGAGCAGTTCTTC.

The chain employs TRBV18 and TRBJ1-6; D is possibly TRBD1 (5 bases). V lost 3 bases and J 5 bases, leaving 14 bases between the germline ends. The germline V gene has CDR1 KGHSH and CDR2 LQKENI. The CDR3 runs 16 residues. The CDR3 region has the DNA TGTGCCAGCTCACCTCAGGGAGGAGGCGATAATTCACCCCTCCACTTT. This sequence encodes CASSPQGGGDNSPLHF.

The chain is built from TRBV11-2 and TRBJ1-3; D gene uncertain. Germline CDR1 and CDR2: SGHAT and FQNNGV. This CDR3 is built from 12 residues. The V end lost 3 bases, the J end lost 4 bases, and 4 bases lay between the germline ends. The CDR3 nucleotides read TGTGCCAGCAGCTTCCTAGGAAACACCATATATTTT. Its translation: CASSFLGNTIYF.

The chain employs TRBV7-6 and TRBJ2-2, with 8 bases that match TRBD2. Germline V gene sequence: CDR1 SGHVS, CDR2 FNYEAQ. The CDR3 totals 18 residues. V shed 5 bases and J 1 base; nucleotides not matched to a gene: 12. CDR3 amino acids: CASSSLGMAGGNTGELFF. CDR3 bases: TGTGCCAGCAGCAGCCTCGGAATGGCGGGGGGGAACACCGGGGAGCTGTTTTTT.

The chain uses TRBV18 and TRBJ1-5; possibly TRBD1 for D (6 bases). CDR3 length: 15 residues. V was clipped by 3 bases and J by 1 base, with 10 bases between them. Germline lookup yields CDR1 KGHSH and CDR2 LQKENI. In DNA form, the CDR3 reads TGTGCCAGCTCACCGCAGACAGGAAGCAATCAGCCCCAGCATTTT. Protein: CASSPQTGSNQPQHF.

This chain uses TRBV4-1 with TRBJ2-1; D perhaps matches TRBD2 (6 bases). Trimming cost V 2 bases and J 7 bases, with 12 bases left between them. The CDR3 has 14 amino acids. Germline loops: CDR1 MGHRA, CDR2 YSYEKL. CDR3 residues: CASSQREYRNEQFF. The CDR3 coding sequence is TGCGCCAGCAGCCAACGGGAGTATCGGAATGAGCAGTTCTTC.

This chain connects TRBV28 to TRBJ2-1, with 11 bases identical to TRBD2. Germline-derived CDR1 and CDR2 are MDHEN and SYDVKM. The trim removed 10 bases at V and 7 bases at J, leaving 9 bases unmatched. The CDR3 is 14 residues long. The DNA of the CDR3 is TGTGCCACCACCCCTAGCGGGGGGCGGAATGAGCAGTTCTTC. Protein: CATTPSGGRNEQFF.

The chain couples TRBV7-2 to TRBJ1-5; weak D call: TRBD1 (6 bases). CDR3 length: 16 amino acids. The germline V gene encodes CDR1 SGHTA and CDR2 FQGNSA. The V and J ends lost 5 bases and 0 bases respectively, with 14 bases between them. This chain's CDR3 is CASSTEGTNSNQPQHF. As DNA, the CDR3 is TGTGCCAGCAGCACCGAGGGGACAAATAGCAATCAGCCCCAGCATTTT.

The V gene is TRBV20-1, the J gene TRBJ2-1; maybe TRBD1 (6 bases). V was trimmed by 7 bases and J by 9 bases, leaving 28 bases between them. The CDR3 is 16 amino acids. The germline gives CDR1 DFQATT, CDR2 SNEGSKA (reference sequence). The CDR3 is CSGSGSREPLRGEQFF. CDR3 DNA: TGCAGTGGTAGTGGATCCAGGGAACCACTCAGGGGTGAGCAGTTCTTC.

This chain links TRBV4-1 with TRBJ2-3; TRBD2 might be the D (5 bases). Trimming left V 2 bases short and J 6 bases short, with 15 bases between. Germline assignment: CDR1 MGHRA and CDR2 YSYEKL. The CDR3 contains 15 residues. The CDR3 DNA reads TGCGCCAGCAGCCAATTTTACCAGTCGGGGGATACGCAGTATTTT. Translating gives CASSQFYQSGDTQYF.

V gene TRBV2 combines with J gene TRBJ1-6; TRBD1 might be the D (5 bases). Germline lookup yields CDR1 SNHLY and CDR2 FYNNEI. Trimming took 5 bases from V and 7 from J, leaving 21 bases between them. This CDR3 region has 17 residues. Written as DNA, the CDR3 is TGTGCCAGCAGTTCCCCCCTGATTAGCGGGGCCAATTCACCCCTCCACTTT. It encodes CASSSPLISGANSPLHF.

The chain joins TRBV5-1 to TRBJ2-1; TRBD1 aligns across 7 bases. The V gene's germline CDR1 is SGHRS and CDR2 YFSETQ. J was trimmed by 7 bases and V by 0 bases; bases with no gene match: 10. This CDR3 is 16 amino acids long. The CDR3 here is CASSLAVSGGLNEQFF. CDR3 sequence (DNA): TGCGCCAGCAGCTTGGCCGTCTCAGGGGGATTGAATGAGCAGTTCTTC.

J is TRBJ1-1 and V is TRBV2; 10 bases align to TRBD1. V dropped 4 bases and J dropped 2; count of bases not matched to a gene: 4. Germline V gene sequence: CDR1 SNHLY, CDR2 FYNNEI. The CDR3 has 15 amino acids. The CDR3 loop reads CASSVGTGVNTEAFF. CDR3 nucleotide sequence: TGTGCCAGCAGTGTGGGGACAGGGGTTAACACTGAAGCTTTCTTT.

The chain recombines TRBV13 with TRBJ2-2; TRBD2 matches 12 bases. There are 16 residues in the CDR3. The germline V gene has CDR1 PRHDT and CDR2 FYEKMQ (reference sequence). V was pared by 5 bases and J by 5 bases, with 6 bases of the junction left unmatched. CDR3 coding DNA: TGTGCCAGCAGCCCCCCTAGCGGGAGGGGAACCGGGGAGCTGTTTTTT. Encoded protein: CASSPPSGRGTGELFF.

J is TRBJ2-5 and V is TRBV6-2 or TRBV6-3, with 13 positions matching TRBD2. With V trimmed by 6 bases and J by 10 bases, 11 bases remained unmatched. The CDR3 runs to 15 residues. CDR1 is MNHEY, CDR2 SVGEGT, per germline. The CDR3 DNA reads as TGTGCCAGCAGCCGCCTCCCGACTAGCGGGAGGCTCCAGTACTTC. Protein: CASSRLPTSGRLQYF.

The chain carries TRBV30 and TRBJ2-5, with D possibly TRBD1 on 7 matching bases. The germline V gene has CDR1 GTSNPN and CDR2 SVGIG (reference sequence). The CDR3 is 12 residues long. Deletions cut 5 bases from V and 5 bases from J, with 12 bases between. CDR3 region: CAWAGQWETQYF. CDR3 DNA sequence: TGTGCCTGGGCGGGACAGTGGGAGACCCAGTACTTC.

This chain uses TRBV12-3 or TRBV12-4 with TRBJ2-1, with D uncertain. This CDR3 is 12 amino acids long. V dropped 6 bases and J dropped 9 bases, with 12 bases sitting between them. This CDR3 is CASRYESAEQFF. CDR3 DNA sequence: TGTGCCAGCAGATACGAGAGCGCTGAGCAGTTCTTC.

In nucleotides, the CDR3 is TGTGCCAGCATACCAGACAGGGGGACCGGGGAGCTGTTTTTT. It codes for CASIPDRGTGELFF. The chain links TRBV21-1 to TRBJ2-2; TRBD1 is the table's D call, not checked against the DNA. TRBV21-1 represents a pseudogene. The length of the CDR3 is 14 residues.

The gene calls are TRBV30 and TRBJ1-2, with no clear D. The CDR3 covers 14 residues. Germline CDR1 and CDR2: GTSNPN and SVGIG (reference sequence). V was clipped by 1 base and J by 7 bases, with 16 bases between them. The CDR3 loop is CAWSALRASGGYTF. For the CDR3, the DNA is TGTGCCTGGAGTGCCCTCCGAGCCTCGGGTGGCTACACCTTC.

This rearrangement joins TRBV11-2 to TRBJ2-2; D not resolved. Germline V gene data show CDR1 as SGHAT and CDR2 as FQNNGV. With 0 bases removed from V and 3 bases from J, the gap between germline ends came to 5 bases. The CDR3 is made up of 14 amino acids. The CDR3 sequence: CASSLDSYTGELFF. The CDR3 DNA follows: TGTGCCAGCAGCTTAGACAGTTACACCGGGGAGCTGTTTTTT.